The 21 T cell receptor beta chains presented below share a single source sample, sequenced in a study of T-cell reconstitution after alpha-beta-depleted transplantation in children. Unique molecular identifiers were incorporated into the prepared TCRbeta library. In TCRdb, the PCR reads were re-called with MiXCR into one record per CDR3 protein. The sample has 250,000 to 400,000 distinct CDR3 sequences, 23% seen once; the top ten hold about 10%. The sample in question was PBMCs, mostly from graft donor cells, obtained 180 days after TCRalphabeta/CD19-depleted stem cell transplant. These TCRs come from a male patient between 10 and 17 years old who had a stem cell transplant for acute lymphoblastic leukemia, so the T cells may come from the graft donor.

This clonotype came up a few times. This sequence joins TRBV7-3 and TRBJ2-5; D is undetermined. V lost 5 bases and J lost 5, with 12 bases in between. The length of the CDR3 is 13 residues. Germline V gene sequence: CDR1 SGHTA, CDR2 FQGTGA. The DNA of the CDR3 is TGTGCCAGCAGCCCCGACGCTGGGGAGACCCAGTACTTC. This sequence encodes CASSPDAGETQYF.

The J gene is TRBJ2-5, the V gene TRBV11-2; a possible D gene is TRBD2 (8 bases). Looked up from germline, CDR1 is SGHAT and CDR2 is FQNNGV. Trimming removed 1 base at V and 5 bases at J, with 17 bases between. This CDR3 is 16 amino acids long. The CDR3 DNA reads TGTGCCAGCAGCTTAGCGGGGGGGGCACAGGGGGAGACCCAGTACTTC. It specifies CASSLAGGAQGETQYF. Full variable domain (outside the CDR3, taken from reference TRBV11-2 and TRBJ2-5): EAGVAQSPRYKIIEKRQSVAFWCNPISGHATLYWYQQILGQGPKLLIQFQNNGVVDDSQLPKDRFSAERLKGVDSTLKIQPAKLEDSAVYLCASSLAGGAQGETQYFGPGTRLLVL.

This clonotype was counted a few times. Written as DNA, the CDR3 is TGTGCCAGCAGTACCGGGACAGGGATGGACACTGAAGCTTTCTTT. It yields the protein CASSTGTGMDTEAFF. The J gene is TRBJ1-1, the V gene TRBV7-9, with 9 bases fitting TRBD1. Germline CDR1 SEHNR, CDR2 FQNEAQ (reference sequence). This CDR3 contains 15 residues. Losses at the gene ends were 6 bases for V and 3 bases for J; bases not matched to a gene: 8.

The gene calls are TRBV7-3 and TRBJ2-5; maybe TRBD1 (5 bases). The CDR3 runs to 13 residues. Germline CDR1 SGHTA, CDR2 FQGTGA. V lost 5 bases and J 3 bases, leaving 10 bases between the germline ends. The CDR3 reads CASSKQAEETQYF. CDR3 coding DNA: TGTGCCAGCAGCAAACAGGCGGAAGAGACCCAGTACTTC. Looking up the rest from reference TRBV7-3 and TRBJ2-5 gives the full variable domain: GAGVSQTPSNKVTEKGKYVELRCDPISGHTALYWYRQSLGQGPEFLIYFQGTGAADDSGLPNDRFFAVRPEGSVSTLKIQRTERGDSAVYLCASSKQAEETQYFGPGTRLLVL.

This clonotype was picked up a small number of times. The chain has TRBV29-1 and TRBJ1-1; D might be TRBD1 (5 bases). Germline-derived CDR1 and CDR2 are SQVTM and ANQGSEA. The length of the CDR3 is 13 residues. Trimming cost V 7 bases and J 11 bases, with 23 bases left between them. This CDR3 reads CSALTALEGWAFF. In DNA form, the CDR3 reads TGCAGCGCCCTAACGGCCCTCGAGGGGTGGGCTTTCTTT. The full variable domain, with the rest looked up from reference TRBV29-1 and TRBJ1-1, is SAVISQKPSRDICQRGTSLTIQCQVDSQVTMMFWYRQQPGQSLTLIATANQGSEATYESGFVIDKFPISRPNLTFSTLTVSNMSPEDSSIYLCSALTALEGWAFFGQGTRLTVV.

The CDR3 loop reads CASSLQGGLSYGYTF. CDR3 DNA sequence: TGTGCCAGCAGCTTACAGGGGGGATTGAGCTATGGCTACACCTTC. This chain joins TRBV7-3 and TRBJ1-2; 7 bases map to TRBD1. V shed 2 bases and J 4 bases; nucleotides not matched to a gene: 7. Germline CDR1 reads SGHTA; CDR2 reads FQGTGA. The CDR3 runs 15 residues. The full variable domain, completed using reference TRBV7-3 and TRBJ1-2, is GAGVSQTPSNKVTEKGKYVELRCDPISGHTALYWYRQSLGQGPEFLIYFQGTGAADDSGLPNDRFFAVRPEGSVSTLKIQRTERGDSAVYLCASSLQGGLSYGYTFGSGTRLTVV.

This chain links TRBV2 with TRBJ2-5; 11 bases align to TRBD2. Trimming at V came to 0 bases and at J to 2 bases, leaving 5 bases not matched to a gene. Germline CDR1 is SNHLY and CDR2 is FYNNEI. The CDR3 runs 17 residues. The CDR3 nucleotides are TGTGCCAGCAGTGAAGCGGGGGGACTAGCGGCACAAGAGACCCAGTACTTC. This gives the protein CASSEAGGLAAQETQYF.

The CDR3 DNA follows: TGCAGTGCCCACCGACTAGCGGGAGTGGTCGATGAGACCCAGTACTTC. Protein sequence: CSAHRLAGVVDETQYF. V and J are TRBV20-1 and TRBJ2-5; 12 bases map to TRBD2. The CDR3 is 16 amino acids. V was clipped by 6 bases and J by 5 bases; unmatched bases: 13. Per the germline V gene, CDR1 is DFQATT and CDR2 is SNEGSKA (reference sequence).

This clonotype has a handful of counts. The chain joins TRBV29-1 to TRBJ2-7; 10 nucleotides match TRBD2. This CDR3 has 13 amino acids. Germline CDR1 is SQVTM and CDR2 is ANQGSEA. V lost 6 bases and J lost 3; bases outside the gene matches: 5. CDR3 DNA sequence: TGCAGCGTCTTAGCGGGAGGTGTCTACGAGCAGTACTTC. Its translation: CSVLAGGVYEQYF.

This clonotype has only a few counts. This chain uses TRBV7-6 with TRBJ2-1; 13 nucleotides agree with TRBD2. Germline V gene data show CDR1 as SGHVS and CDR2 as FNYEAQ. The CDR3 spans 14 residues. Unmatched junction bases numbered 2, after V lost 5 bases and J lost 7 bases. As DNA, the CDR3 is TGTGCCAGCAGCGGACTAGCGGGAGCGAATGAGCAGTTCTTC. Encoded protein: CASSGLAGANEQFF.

V usage is TRBV24-1 and J usage is TRBJ2-2; the D is unclear. The length of the CDR3 is 12 residues. The V end lost 12 bases, the J end lost 1 base, and 8 bases lay between the germline ends. Germline V gene sequence: CDR1 KGHDR, CDR2 SFDVKD. The CDR3 DNA sequence: TGTGCCGTAAAGATGAACACCGGGGAGCTGTTTTTT. Translating gives CAVKMNTGELFF.

This clonotype was recorded a few times. The V call is TRBV4-1, the J call TRBJ2-7; 10 bases match TRBD2. The CDR3 has 15 amino acids. Germline V gene sequence: CDR1 MGHRA, CDR2 YSYEKL. V shed 2 bases, J shed 9 bases, and the junction held 10 bases outside the gene matches. The DNA for the CDR3 is TGCGCCAGCAGCCAACTACCGAGCGGGAGGGATAGGCAGTACTTC. It encodes CASSQLPSGRDRQYF.

The chain is built from TRBV7-9 and TRBJ2-7, with D hard to call. Germline assignment: CDR1 SEHNR and CDR2 FQNEAQ (reference sequence). The CDR3 runs to 12 residues. The ends were cut back, 8 bases at V and 6 bases at J, with 14 bases in the middle. This CDR3 is CASSIVNSEQYF. The CDR3 DNA reads as TGTGCCAGCTCCATCGTCAATTCCGAGCAGTACTTC.

The sample holds a few counts of this clonotype. The chain joins TRBV2 to TRBJ2-5; a weak D match, TRBD1 (5 bases). The CDR3 spans 12 residues. CDR1 and CDR2 from the germline V gene are SNHLY and FYNNEI. V was clipped by 7 bases and J by 4 bases, with 10 bases between them. The CDR3 DNA follows: TGTGCCAGCACGACAGTCCGAGAGACCCAGTACTTC. This translates into CASTTVRETQYF.

This rearrangement joins TRBV6-1 to TRBJ2-5; TRBD1 might be the D (5 bases). Trimming pared 0 bases from V and 7 bases from J, leaving 15 bases between. In germline, CDR1 is MNHNS, CDR2 SASEGT. The CDR3 totals 15 residues. DNA of the CDR3: TGTGCCAGCAGTGAAGCGCAGGGCAGAAGGGGGACCCAGTACTTC. It codes for CASSEAQGRRGTQYF.

The chain carries TRBV12-3 or TRBV12-4 and TRBJ1-3; D call uncertain. V lost 2 bases, J lost 4 bases, and 12 bases lay in between. The CDR3 has 15 amino acids. CDR3 coding DNA: TGTGCCAGCAGTTTACTCCGAGTTTCGGGAAACACCATATATTTT. Translation gives CASSLLRVSGNTIYF.

A remark on this clonotype: The junction departs from germline at one end; a sequencing error may be responsible. The DNA for the CDR3 is TGTGCCAGCTCCCCACTACTCACCGGGGAGCTGTTTTTT. Protein sequence: CASSPLLTGELFF. The chain employs TRBV18 and TRBJ2-2; D is ambiguous. CDR3 length: 13 residues. Germline CDR1 reads KGHSH; CDR2 reads LQKENI.

This clonotype has just a few counts. The CDR3 protein is CSAPGGIYYGYTF. Written as DNA, the CDR3 is TGCAGTGCGCCGGGGGGGATTTACTATGGCTACACCTTC. The rearrangement joins TRBV20-1 to TRBJ1-2; possible D gene TRBD1, 5 bases. Germline V gene lookup returns CDR1 DFQATT and CDR2 SNEGSKA (reference sequence). The ends were cut back, 6 bases at V and 3 bases at J, with 14 bases in the middle. This CDR3 has 13 residues.

This clonotype turned up a few times. J is TRBJ2-1 and V is TRBV20-1; 9 positions agree with TRBD2. The CDR3 loop spans 14 amino acids. Unmatched junction bases numbered 8, after V lost 5 bases and J lost 6 bases. Germline CDR1 reads DFQATT; CDR2 reads SNEGSKA (reference sequence). Here the CDR3 DNA reads TGCAGTGCTTGGAAGGCAGCGGGAGGCAATGAGCAGTTCTTC. This sequence encodes CSAWKAAGGNEQFF.

There are a few counts of this clonotype. This chain links TRBV29-1 with TRBJ1-1, with unresolved D. The CDR3 runs 13 residues. V lost 4 bases, J lost 1 base, and 10 bases lay in between. Germline CDR1 is SQVTM and CDR2 is ANQGSEA. The CDR3 sequence is CSVVRAPNTEAFF. The CDR3 DNA reads TGCAGCGTTGTGAGGGCCCCGAACACTGAAGCTTTCTTT. Full variable domain (rest looked up from reference TRBV29-1 and TRBJ1-1): SAVISQKPSRDICQRGTSLTIQCQVDSQVTMMFWYRQQPGQSLTLIATANQGSEATYESGFVIDKFPISRPNLTFSTLTVSNMSPEDSSIYLCSVVRAPNTEAFFGQGTRLTVV.

This sequence joins TRBV4-2 and TRBJ2-7; D is possibly TRBD1 or TRBD2 (5 bases each). From germline, CDR1 is LGHNA and CDR2 YNFKEQ. The V and J ends lost 1 base and 3 bases respectively, with 10 bases between them. This CDR3 has 14 amino acids. DNA of the CDR3: TGTGCCAGCAGCCAAGGAGGGGAAGGCTACGAGCAGTACTTC. The encoded protein is CASSQGGEGYEQYF.